This TCR beta chain was recorded in a study of blood T cell repertoires in COVID-19. Study background: Sample material is recorded as cDNA or gDNA derived from T cells, B-cell-depleted T cells, or PBMCs.

The assay was immunoSEQ multiplex PCR, and TCRdb's table has in-frame clones only and misses some. Found here are 310,000 or so clones, roughly 86% of them singletons; the top ten hold 1.3%. V lost 5 bases to trimming and J lost 2 bases, with 21 bases between them. CDR1 and CDR2 from the germline V gene are MRHNA and SNTAGT. The CDR3 sequence is 17 residues long. This clone was seen a few times. The chain is built from TRBV6-4 and TRBJ2-5, with D possibly TRBD1 on 6 matching bases. Material for sequencing was peripheral blood. The sequence was collected from a man aged 65 to 79 with acute or convalescent COVID-19. Here the CDR3 DNA reads TGTGCCAGCAGTTGCCCTCGGCTTCAGGGGTGGCAAGAGACCCAGTACTTC. It encodes CASSCPRLQGWQETQYF.